These 18 T cell receptor beta chains originate from one sample sequenced in a study of cytomegalovirus exposure and HLA in healthy donors. The repertoire was sequenced with immunoSEQ multiplex PCR; TCRdb's copy has only in-frame clones and lacks some. The table shows about 110,000 clones, with about nine tenths occurring only once. The sample taken for sequencing was PBMCs. Receptor source: a woman younger than 30 in good health and CMV-seropositive.

The V and J genes are TRBV4-1 and TRBJ1-6, with D maybe TRBD1 (5 bases). V lost 0 bases and J 7 bases, leaving 10 bases between the germline ends. The germline V gene has CDR1 MGHRA and CDR2 YSYEKL. CDR3 size: 15 residues. Here the CDR3 reads CASSQEKGINSPLHF. For the CDR3, the DNA is TGCGCCAGCAGCCAAGAGAAGGGGATCAATTCACCCCTCCACTTT.

V gene TRBV28 combines with J gene TRBJ2-1; the match to TRBD2 covers 10 bases. The CDR3 length is 17 residues. The V segment lost 4 bases and the J segment 3 bases; nucleotides outside the gene matches: 9. The germline CDR1 and CDR2 sequences are MDHEN and SYDVKM. CDR3 protein: CASSWFRTSGGYNEQFF. CDR3 sequence (DNA): TGTGCCAGCAGTTGGTTCCGGACTAGCGGAGGCTACAATGAGCAGTTCTTC.

V is TRBV6-5 and J is TRBJ2-1; D might be TRBD2 (5 bases). The CDR3 runs to 13 residues. The V end was cut by 0 bases, the J end by 10 bases, with 10 bases between. Germline V gene sequence: CDR1 MNHEY, CDR2 SVGAGI. The CDR3 loop is CASSYSFWEEQFF. CDR3 DNA sequence: TGTGCCAGCAGTTACTCGTTCTGGGAGGAGCAGTTCTTC.

The chain uses TRBV27 and TRBJ2-7; tentative D call: TRBD1 (6 bases). Trimming took 6 bases from V and 7 from J, leaving 16 bases between them. The CDR3 runs 13 residues. CDR1 MNHEY and CDR2 SMNVEV come from the germline V gene (reference sequence). The CDR3 loop reads CASSYEEGGEQYF. The CDR3 DNA sequence: TGTGCCAGCAGCTATGAAGAAGGGGGTGAGCAGTACTTC.

This CDR3 is CASSSPTSGPKLTDTQYF. CDR3 DNA sequence: TGTGCCAGCAGCTCCCCAACTAGCGGACCTAAACTGACAGATACGCAGTATTTT. This chain uses TRBV7-2 with TRBJ2-3, with TRBD2 identical over 8 bases. The germline CDR1 and CDR2 sequences are SGHTA and FQGNSA. The CDR3 length is 18 residues. Trimming at V came to 4 bases and at J to 3 bases, leaving 15 bases not matched to a gene.

The chain joins TRBV11-2 to TRBJ2-1, with TRBD2 as a possible D gene (7 bases). The CDR3 has 16 amino acids. V was pared by 0 bases and J by 2 bases, with 11 bases between. In germline, CDR1 is SGHAT, CDR2 FQNNGV. Written as DNA, the CDR3 is TGTGCCAGCAGCTTAGATCCGGGGGGCACCTACAATGAGCAGTTCTTC. It encodes CASSLDPGGTYNEQFF. The whole variable domain, remainder taken from reference TRBV11-2 and TRBJ2-1, is EAGVAQSPRYKIIEKRQSVAFWCNPISGHATLYWYQQILGQGPKLLIQFQNNGVVDDSQLPKDRFSAERLKGVDSTLKIQPAKLEDSAVYLCASSLDPGGTYNEQFFGPGTRLTVL.

This clone was seen a handful of times. The genes are TRBV7-6 and TRBJ1-2, with D hard to call. Germline CDR1 SGHVS, CDR2 FNYEAQ. The CDR3 extends over 14 amino acids. Trimming left V 2 bases short and J 4 bases short, with 11 bases between. The CDR3 DNA reads TGTGCCAGCAGCTTACAGGCGAACGGCTATGGCTACACCTTC. This gives the protein CASSLQANGYGYTF.

The chain joins TRBV9 to TRBJ2-3; TRBD2 matches at 10 bases. The germline V gene encodes CDR1 SGDLS and CDR2 YYNGEE. CDR3 length: 14 residues. The ends lost 3 bases at V and 6 bases at J; junction bases unmatched: 4. The CDR3, as DNA: TGTGCCAGCAGCGATACTAGCGGGGAGGATACGCAGTATTTT. Translation gives CASSDTSGEDTQYF.

J is TRBJ2-1 and V is TRBV13; 7 nucleotides agree with TRBD2. In germline, CDR1 is PRHDT, CDR2 FYEKMQ (reference sequence). The CDR3 covers 15 residues. The V gene end was trimmed by 5 bases and the J gene end by 2 bases; junction bases not matched to a gene: 6. The CDR3 bases are TGTGCCAGCAGCGGCGGACTAGGCGCCTACAATGAGCAGTTCTTC. The encoded protein is CASSGGLGAYNEQFF.

The chain employs TRBV2 and TRBJ1-2; the D gene is possibly TRBD1 (5 bases). V was shortened by 3 bases and J by 8 bases, with 13 bases between the two germline ends. Looked up from germline, CDR1 is SNHLY and CDR2 is FYNNEI. The CDR3 is 13 residues long. CDR3 amino acids: CASSDHFRQGYTF. The CDR3 DNA sequence: TGTGCCAGCAGTGATCATTTCCGACAGGGCTACACCTTC.

The chain combines TRBV4-2 with TRBJ1-1, with TRBD1 matching over 10 bases. The CDR3 is made up of 15 amino acids. Looked up from germline, CDR1 is LGHNA and CDR2 is YNFKEQ. J lost 4 bases, V lost 3 bases, and 5 bases had no gene match. The CDR3 is CASSQAGTGATEAFF. The CDR3 DNA reads as TGTGCCAGCAGCCAGGCCGGGACAGGGGCCACTGAAGCTTTCTTT.

This chain links TRBV28 with TRBJ2-5; 10 positions match TRBD2. The CDR3 spans 17 residues. J gave up 5 bases and V 3 bases, and 12 bases lay outside the gene matches. CDR1 and CDR2 (germline): MDHEN, SYDVKM. CDR3 amino acids: CASSFASGGNPRETQYF. The CDR3 DNA sequence: TGTGCCAGCAGTTTTGCTAGCGGGGGTAACCCCAGGGAGACCCAGTACTTC.

This chain links TRBV19 with TRBJ2-1; the D gene is possibly TRBD1 (6 bases). The V and J ends lost 3 bases and 1 base respectively, with 10 bases between them. The CDR3 sequence is 15 residues long. CDR1 and CDR2 (germline): LNHDA, SQIVND (reference sequence). The CDR3 spells CASSIVGQSYNEQFF. CDR3 DNA: TGTGCCAGTAGTATCGTAGGACAGTCCTACAATGAGCAGTTCTTC.

V gene TRBV7-9 combines with J gene TRBJ1-2; D gene uncertain. V lost 4 bases to trimming and J lost 6 bases, with 21 bases between them. CDR3 length: 16 residues. Germline-derived CDR1 and CDR2 are SEHNR and FQNEAQ (reference sequence). The DNA of the CDR3 is TGTGCCAGCAGCTCCCCTCGCGGGGTAGATAAGGATGGCTACACCTTC. Translation gives CASSSPRGVDKDGYTF.

This clone was found once. DNA for the CDR3: TGTGCCAGCGCCCCCAGGCCAACCAATCAGCCCCAGCATTTT. As protein: CASAPRPTNQPQHF. The chain employs TRBV6-1 and TRBJ1-5; no reliable D call. With 8 bases removed from V and 3 bases from J, the gap between germline ends came to 14 bases. This CDR3 is 14 amino acids long. Germline values: CDR1 MNHNS, CDR2 SASEGT.

The rearrangement uses TRBV21-1 and TRBJ2-1; the table's TRBD2 call for D was not verified on the DNA. TRBV21-1 is marked as a pseudogene. This CDR3 spans 16 amino acids. The CDR3 loop is CASSRGSGGNYNEQFF. The CDR3 DNA is TGTGCCAGCAGCAGAGGTAGCGGGGGGAACTACAATGAGCAGTTCTTC.

The rearrangement links TRBV5-1 to TRBJ1-4; 11 nucleotides align to TRBD1. The CDR3 has 15 residues. Unmatched junction bases numbered 6, after V lost 4 bases and J lost 7 bases. CDR1 and CDR2 from the germline V gene are SGHRS and YFSETQ. CDR3 sequence (DNA): TGCGCCAGCAGCCACGGACAGGGGGCGAGTGAAAAACTGTTTTTT. Protein sequence: CASSHGQGASEKLFF.

The count of this clone is one. The rearrangement links TRBV28 to TRBJ1-5; possibly TRBD1 for D (6 bases). The CDR3 sequence is 15 residues long. Looked up from germline, CDR1 is MDHEN and CDR2 is SYDVKM. The V and J ends lost 7 bases and 5 bases respectively, with 18 bases between them. The CDR3 here is CASKSTGLLYQPQHF. The CDR3 coding sequence is TGTGCCAGCAAGAGTACAGGGCTTCTTTATCAGCCCCAGCATTTT.